The clone carrying this TCR beta chain was observed a few times. What it recognizes is unknown. Diagnoses rested on clinical symptoms, serum thyroxine and TRAb, thyroid ultrasound and orbital computed tomography. This specimen belongs to a study of T cells in Graves' hyperthyroidism and ophthalmopathy. Findings and caveats of the study: Among thyroid clonotypes expanded above 0.001, most also appeared in blood.

Amplified TCR beta CDR3 regions came from RNA transcripts. Initially, a first-round RT-PCR of the TCR CDR3 employed the HTBI primer set. TCRdb re-analysed the multiplex PCR reads in MiXCR, keeping a single row per CDR3 protein. The data show a few hundred thousand distinct CDR3 sequences, more than 12% seen once. Sequenced: blood. The clonotype comes from a woman aged 25-40 years with Graves' ophthalmopathy.

The CDR3 loop is CASSPTTGGSNQPQHF. In DNA form, the CDR3 reads TGTGCCAGCAGCCCCACTACGGGGGGAAGCAATCAGCCCCAGCATTTT. J is TRBJ1-5 and V is TRBV6-1; TRBD1 might be the D (5 bases). In germline, CDR1 is MNHNS, CDR2 SASEGT. The CDR3 consists of 16 residues. The V and J ends lost 6 bases and 1 base respectively, with 16 bases between them.